This T cell receptor beta chain was profiled in a study of cytomegalovirus exposure and HLA in healthy donors (dated by TCRdb to between 2016 and 2019). About the full investigation: In an earlier analysis of about 560 of the donors, around 300 Gb of sequence data and approximately 100 million unique TCR beta sequences from approximately 180 million T cells were reported. An early release that covered fewer than 800 HLA-typed donors contained around 300 gigabases of sequencing data and about 93 million unique TCR sequences. Of the roughly 400 genotyped donors, over 80% were placed in the genetic ancestry cluster associated with self-reported Caucasian donors. The aim of the study was to test whether cataloging public T cell receptors could identify signatures of past pathogen exposure. The T cell repertoires of some 700 subjects were profiled by immunosequencing and related to cytomegalovirus serostatus. Along with the 666-subject first cohort, a separate validation cohort of over 90 different subjects was used. To predict cytomegalovirus infection status, the study brought together high-throughput TCR immunosequencing, statistical association of individual TCRs with disease status, and machine learning. In a later analysis, previously published TCR beta repertoires from several hundred donors were re-analyzed and high-resolution HLA genotyping was added so that TCR occurrence patterns could be studied. Rather than using new phenotypic data, the later analysis identified candidate immune exposures from TCR beta sequences and from how often those sequences occurred across donors. In an earlier analysis of around 540 of the donors, high-throughput TCR beta sequencing was used to judge whether each TCR beta V gene segment behaved as functional or pseudogenic. Donor age, sex, ethnicity and CMV serostatus were collected together with the repertoire data. A later genetic analysis took genome-wide SNP genotypes for about 65% of the 666 donors and used that subset as a discovery cohort. Every repertoire in the discovery cohort had been generated on one and the same sequencing platform. Both class I and class II loci were covered by HLA typing, at four-digit resolution. The number of typed donors differed by locus: roughly 629-630 for A, B, C, DRB1 and DQB1; approximately 520 for DQA1; roughly 600 for DPA1; and some 450 for DPB1. A few DR-DQ haplotypes were treated as single units for association and clustering because of strong linkage in the cohort. Among 350 to 400 genotyped donors of the cohort, an average of approximately 240,000 unique TCR beta nucleotide sequences were sequenced per donor, around 18% of them non-productive. Summary of the overall study and its limitations: At a false discovery rate of 0.05, a later analysis linked under 20,000 TCR beta sequences to specific HLA alleles. For the cohort, immune exposure information was limited to CMV serostatus. A later analysis found that TCR association rates varied across HLA loci, with DRB1 alleles showing the most associated TCRs and HLA-C alleles the fewest. The study listed around 160 TCR beta chains as associated with cytomegalovirus. Presence/absence analyses assumed roughly uniform sequencing depth across donors, an assumption that may not hold. Compared with the roughly 710-donor mean, donors in an Asian-associated ancestry cluster had fewer N-insertions in productive TCRs, according to a later genetic analysis. The authors suggested that the approach could potentially be extended to other disease states and immunological phenotypes. In a later genetic analysis, a missense DCLRE1C variant was associated with V-gene and J-gene trimming of TCR beta chains, and the association was replicated in an independent cohort. In vitro tests confirmed that a few of the cytomegalovirus-associated TCR beta chains recognize cytomegalovirus antigens. Because some donors lacked HLA typing at each locus, the association tests relied only on the typed subset. Because the 87-base-pair reads could not distinguish some IMGT-functional V segments, including TRBV6-2 and TRBV6-3, those segments were excluded. In a later analysis, several top co-occurrence clusters were reported to appear linked to parvovirus B19, influenza, CMV and Epstein-Barr virus. In this cohort, only TCR beta chains were sequenced, and detectable features were limited by the absence of alpha or paired-chain data. In a later analysis, HLA-associated TCR beta chains were found to be more clonally expanded and to have lower generation probabilities than equally common non-associated chains. In a later analysis, most CMV-associated TCR beta chains were found to appear HLA-restricted, with HLA associations seemingly driven largely by CMV exposure. An earlier analysis of approximately 600 of the donors showed that most TCR beta V segments appeared in productive rearrangements either about 87% or about 30% of the time, which broadly matched IMGT annotations. Across donors, most TCR sequences were observed very rarely, whereas some public TCRs were present in many individuals. The earlier analysis of some 540 of the donors excluded 15 to 20 rarely observed V segments, including chromosome 9 orphons, because counts were too low. A cluster of highly shared sequence variants was judged likely to represent a technical artifact of the sequencing pipeline. The classifier was reported to diagnose cytomegalovirus status with high specificity and sensitivity in both the original and validation cohorts. When HLA alleles, especially DR and DQ, strongly co-occurred, TCR associations were difficult to assign to individual alleles. A further reported finding was that TCR beta sequences accurately predicted the HLA-A and HLA-B alleles for most subjects in the first cohort. Correlated functional status among segregating V segments might reflect linkage disequilibrium, but an unknown experimental factor could not be ruled out.

As concerns this clone: The target of this receptor is not known. Nothing much larger sits one base from this clone, and base qualities are not available.

The CDR3 measures 17 amino acids from cysteine to phenylalanine. Left in the record is the CDR3 DNA by itself, 51 bases read in frame from the first base. Trimming at the junction amounts to 6 bases on V and 8 bases on J, and the germline ends lie 28 bases apart. Sequences MGHRA (CDR1) and YSYEKL (CDR2) are obtained from the germline V gene. Receptor amplification or capture employed the immunoSEQ multiplex PCR assay. The multiplex PCR relied on a mix of 60 forward primers for TCR Vbeta segments and 13 reverse primers for TCR Jbeta segments. The CDR3 region of rearranged TCR beta genes was amplified from genomic DNA with a multiplex PCR assay. On the Illumina HiSeq System, the amplified TCR beta libraries were sequenced as 87-base-pair reads. In the paper's pipeline: Across the roughly 640 repertoires, a later analysis counted 75 million to 90 million unique TCR beta chains, approximately 12 million of which were shared by at least two donors. Raw reads were error-corrected and collapsed into unique sequences by a nearest-neighbor algorithm in which closely related sequences were merged to remove PCR and sequencing errors. CDR3 sequences were aligned to IMGT reference sequences to assign V, D and J gene segments. Each retained sequence needed at least a six-nucleotide match to both a V gene segment and a J gene segment. A rearrangement was called productive if the CDR3 had no stop codons and remained in frame with V and J, and every other rearrangement was called non-productive. Following IMGT convention, CDR3 was defined as the stretch from the second conserved V-encoded cysteine to the conserved J-encoded phenylalanine. Sequences without an unambiguous match to a single V gene segment were excluded from the earlier analysis of a few hundred of the donors. In an earlier analysis of 587 of the donors, V segments were called functional above 56.7% productive rearrangements and were called segregating when the between-donor standard deviation exceeded 5%. To diagnose cytomegalovirus status from the catalog of TCR beta chain sequences, a statistical classification framework was built. In a later analysis, TCR nucleotide sequences were compared against IMGT/GENE-DB human TR gene sequences so that V and J genes could be assigned. The TCRdist pipeline was used in a later analysis to assign CDR3 sequences and most-parsimonious VDJ recombination scenarios. A later analysis defined each TCR beta chain by its CDR3 amino acid sequence plus V-gene family, and excluded reads lacking a unique V-gene family. A later analysis removed several hundred highly shared, low-generation-probability nucleotide sequences to deal with suspected cross-contamination and a sequencing artifact. For each public chain, a later analysis derived a clonal expansion index from normalized ranks of inferred template counts within each repertoire. A later analysis computed generation probabilities with a VDJ recombination model fitted to out-of-frame rearrangements, and checked the results against IGoR. Hypergeometric tests were used in a later analysis to score TCR-TCR, TCR-HLA and TCR-CMV co-occurrence, with a repertoire-size bias correction applied to the TCR pairs. False discovery rates were estimated in a later analysis by permuting HLA or CMV assignments 20 times. A later analysis grouped co-occurring TCRs with DBSCAN, adding TCRdist sequence similarity when clustering within HLA-allele-positive subsets. Co-occurrence clustering excluded repertoires with fewer than 30,000 or more than 120,000 public chains, plus five with anomalous nucleotide sharing. TCRdb limited this immuneACCESS table to in-frame rearrangements with V and J called. A share of clones is missing; checked studies link under half to unresolved V genes, and the rest is unexplained. That table supplies the V and J calls and clone size; D and trimming were determined from the DNA. The sample profile shows about 93,000 clones; about 66% of them were found once. Jointly, the top ten make up approximately 6.3% of the sample.

The cohort consisted of approximately 670 healthy bone marrow donors. At the time of sampling, every cohort member was nominally healthy, though immune exposures that went unrecorded were likely present. The donor tested CMV seropositive and was one of the 289 seropositive cohort members. A peripheral blood sample was provided by each donor, and peripheral blood mononuclear cells were used for TCR beta sequencing. The Qiagen DNeasy Blood Extraction Kit was used to extract genomic DNA from the blood cell samples. This sequence uses TRBV4-1 and TRBJ1-2; TRBD1 is a possible D gene, resting on 5 matching bases. Material: PBMCs. This receptor was identified in a boy between 10 and 17 years old in good health and CMV-seropositive. For the CDR3, the sequence is CASSRGGLARTTEGYTF. The DNA reads TGCGCCAGCAGTCGCGGGGGATTGGCCCGCACAACGGAAGGCTACACCTTC.